The 3 T cell receptor beta chains below all came from one sample that was sequenced in a study of cytomegalovirus exposure and HLA in healthy donors. Use of 60 Vbeta and 13 Jbeta primers characterized the PCR. The table came from immunoSEQ multiplex PCR; TCRdb's copy has only in-frame clones and leaves some out. Of 110,000 or so clones in the sample, nearly 80% are singletons; the top ten hold under 1.5%. The sequencing input was PBMCs. All receptors derive from a man younger than 40 in good health and CMV-seronegative.

Concerning this clone itself: The junction departs from germline at one end; a sequencing error may be responsible. The chain combines TRBV5-4 with TRBJ2-6; tentatively, D is TRBD1 (5 bases). The CDR3 length is 17 residues. CDR1 is SGHNT and CDR2 is YYREEE in the germline V gene (reference sequence). CDR3 in amino acids: CASSLAQDASGANVLNF. Written as DNA, the CDR3 is TGTGCCAGCAGCTTGGCGCAGGATGCTTCTGGGGCCAACGTCCTGAATTTC.

This chain's CDR3 is CASSQGTSGSNEQYF. CDR3 nucleotide sequence: TGCGCCAGCAGCCAGGGGACTAGCGGGAGTAACGAGCAGTACTTC. This chain uses TRBV4-3 with TRBJ2-7, with 14 bases matching TRBD2. The CDR3 covers 15 residues. Trimming cost V 3 bases and J 5 bases; bases outside gene matches: 3. The germline gives CDR1 LGHNA, CDR2 YSLEER.

The chain uses TRBV10-3 and TRBJ1-2, with D unclear. Germline values: CDR1 ENHRY, CDR2 SYGVKD. The CDR3 covers 13 residues. V was trimmed by 4 bases and J by 6 bases, leaving 12 bases between them. This CDR3 reads CAISVGGPNGYTF. CDR3 sequence (DNA): TGTGCCATCAGTGTCGGAGGACCCAATGGCTACACCTTC.